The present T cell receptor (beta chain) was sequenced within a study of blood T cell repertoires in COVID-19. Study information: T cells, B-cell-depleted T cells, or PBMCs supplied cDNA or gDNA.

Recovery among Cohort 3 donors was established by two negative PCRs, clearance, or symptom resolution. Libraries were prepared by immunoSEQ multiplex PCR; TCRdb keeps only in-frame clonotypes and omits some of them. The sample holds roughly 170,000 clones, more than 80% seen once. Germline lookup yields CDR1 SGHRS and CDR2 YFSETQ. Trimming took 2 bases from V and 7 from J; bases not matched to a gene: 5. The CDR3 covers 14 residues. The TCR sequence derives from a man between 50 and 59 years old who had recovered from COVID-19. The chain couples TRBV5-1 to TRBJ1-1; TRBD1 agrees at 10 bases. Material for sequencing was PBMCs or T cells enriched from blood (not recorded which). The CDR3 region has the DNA TGCGCCAGCAGCTTATCCGGGACAGGGGTTGAAGCTTTCTTT. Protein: CASSLSGTGVEAFF.